Below are 5 T cell receptor beta chains sequenced from a single sample in a study of technical replicates of blood from a handful of donors. Using immunoSEQ multiplex PCR, the repertoire was profiled, and TCRdb retains in-frame clones only, with some absent. The sample carries around 16,000 clones, 82% recorded once. The material sequenced was PBMCs. The source is a human donor in good health. Some clones in this sample may be carry-over from other donors' samples.

The rearrangement links TRBV2 to TRBJ2-5, with 7 bases fitting TRBD1. The length of the CDR3 is 15 residues. The germline V gene has CDR1 SNHLY and CDR2 FYNNEI. The trim removed 2 bases at V and 5 bases at J, leaving 8 bases unmatched. The CDR3 DNA reads TGTGCCAGCAGTGAAAGGGGGCGATTGACGGAGACCCAGTACTTC. Protein product: CASSERGRLTETQYF.

The chain combines TRBV7-9 with TRBJ1-2; 7 bases fit TRBD1. The CDR3 is 15 amino acids. V dropped 0 bases and J dropped 7; count of bases not matched to a gene: 8. Germline CDR1 and CDR2: SEHNR and FQNEAQ (reference sequence). The CDR3 loop reads CASSLASTGAPGYTF. CDR3 DNA sequence: TGTGCCAGCAGCTTAGCAAGCACAGGGGCTCCTGGCTACACCTTC.

With regard to this clone: An end of the junction differs from the germline gene, which may be a read error. The V and J genes are TRBV18 and TRBJ2-1; tentative D call: TRBD1 (6 bases). This CDR3 is built from 14 residues. The germline gives CDR1 KGHSH, CDR2 LQKENI. CDR3 bases: TGTGCCAGCTCTCCACAACGACAGGACAATGAGCAGTTCTTC. It codes for CASSPQRQDNEQFF.

The chain employs TRBV12-5 and TRBJ2-4, with 10 bases matching TRBD1. The CDR3 is 15 residues long. V lost 6 bases and J lost 8; bases outside the gene matches: 10. The germline V gene encodes CDR1 LGHNT and CDR2 FRNRAP. CDR3 nucleotide sequence: TGTGCTAGTGGCCCCGGGACAGGGGATGTCGACATTCAGTACTTC. It specifies CASGPGTGDVDIQYF. Full variable domain (missing parts from reference TRBV12-5 and TRBJ2-4): DARVTQTPRHKVTEMGQEVTMRCQPILGHNTVFWYRQTMMQGLELLAYFRNRAPLDDSGMPKDRFSAEMPDATLATLKIQPSEPRDSAVYFCASGPGTGDVDIQYFGAGTRLSVL.

The rearrangement links TRBV18 to TRBJ1-2, with D possibly being TRBD1 (6 bases). This CDR3 comprises 15 residues. V was trimmed by 2 bases and J by 4 bases, leaving 14 bases between them. Germline values: CDR1 KGHSH, CDR2 LQKENI. The CDR3 sequence is CASSPGRDTSYGYTF. In DNA, the CDR3 is TGTGCCAGCTCACCAGGCCGGGACACCTCCTATGGCTACACCTTC.